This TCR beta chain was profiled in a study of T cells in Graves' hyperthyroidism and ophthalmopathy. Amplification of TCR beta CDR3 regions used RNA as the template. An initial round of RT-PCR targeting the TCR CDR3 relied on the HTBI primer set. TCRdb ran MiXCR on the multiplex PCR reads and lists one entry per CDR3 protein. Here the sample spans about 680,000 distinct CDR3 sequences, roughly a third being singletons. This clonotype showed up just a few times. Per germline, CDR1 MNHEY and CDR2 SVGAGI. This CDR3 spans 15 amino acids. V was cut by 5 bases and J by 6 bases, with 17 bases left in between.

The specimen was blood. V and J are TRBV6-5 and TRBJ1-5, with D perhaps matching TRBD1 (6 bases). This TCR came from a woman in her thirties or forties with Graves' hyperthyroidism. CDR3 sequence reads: CASSPVRGGGQPQHF. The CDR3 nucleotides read TGTGCCAGCAGTCCCGTGAGGGGGGGGGGTCAGCCCCAGCATTTT.